Listed below are T cell receptor beta chains from one sample, sequenced in a study of shared clonotypes between healthy human individuals. Sequenced by immunoSEQ multiplex PCR; TCRdb stores in-frame clones only, minus some. Of about 550,000 clones detected, nearly 97% appear once; the ten largest clones hold about 0.11%. Input material: naive CD8+ T cells sorted from blood. Receptor source: a woman in her twenties or thirties in good health. CDR3s include the opening cysteine and the closing phenylalanine or tryptophan. A D gene is named only where the DNA matches it firmly. Some rows have no size entry. The others give once, few or many, or a class for an expanded clone.

j_gene | d_gene | abundance | v_gene | CDR3nt | CDR3aa
TRBJ2-7 | TRBD1 | NA | TRBV29-1 | TGCAGCGTCCCCACCGGGACAGGGATCGGCGAGCAGTACTTC | CSVPTGTGIGEQYF
TRBJ2-2 | NA | NA | TRBV7-9 | TGTGCCAGCAGCTTAGCGTCCGGCCCCGGGGAGCTGTTTTTT | CASSLASGPGELFF
TRBJ2-7 | NA | NA | TRBV5-1 | TGCGCCAGCAGCTTGGGGGACGATTCCTACGAGCAGTACTTC | CASSLGDDSYEQYF
TRBJ1-1 | TRBD1 | NA | TRBV5-4 | TGTGCCAGCAGCTCACCGGGACAGAACATGAACACTGAAGCTTTCTTT | CASSSPGQNMNTEAFF
TRBJ2-7 | NA | NA | TRBV2 | TGTGCCAGCATCACGCCCCTCCTAGGGGGGTCTAGCAACGAGCAGTACTTC | CASITPLLGGSSNEQYF
TRBJ2-1 | TRBD1 | NA | TRBV28 | TGTGCCAGCAGCCCGACAGGGGGCTACAATGAGCAGTTCTTC | CASSPTGGYNEQFF
TRBJ1-3 | NA | few | TRBV7-9 | TGTGCCAGCAGTGGTGATCGGTCTGGAAACACCATATATTTT | CASSGDRSGNTIYF
TRBJ2-7 | NA | once | TRBV28 | TGTGCCAGCAGCTTGACCTATAATGAGCAGTACTTC | CASSLTYNEQYF
TRBJ2-7 | TRBD2 | NA | TRBV7-3 | TGTGCCAGCAGCTTCGACAGCGGGAGTTACGAGCAGTACTTC | CASSFDSGSYEQYF
TRBJ2-7 | NA | once | TRBV15 | TGTGCCACCAGCAGAGAGCCGATCGGAGCGGTCCACGAGCAGTACTTC | CATSREPIGAVHEQYF
TRBJ1-5 | NA | NA | TRBV28 | TGTGCCAGCAGTAACCGGGAGGGACCCAATCAGCCCCAGCATTTT | CASSNREGPNQPQHF
TRBJ2-1 | NA | NA | TRBV14 | TGTGCCAGCAGCCAGGAGGTTGTGCAGTTCTTC | CASSQEVVQFF
TRBJ2-5 | NA | NA | TRBV7-7 | TGTGCCAGCAGCTTTAGGGTTGGGTGGGCCCAGTACTTC | CASSFRVGWAQYF
TRBJ1-1 | TRBD1 | NA | TRBV27 | TGTGCCAGCAGTTTAGGGCCAGGGGGCATCACTGAAGCTTTCTTT | CASSLGPGGITEAFF
TRBJ2-7 | NA | NA | TRBV25-1 | TGTGCCAGCAGAACTAGTTCTTACGAGCAGTACTTC | CASRTSSYEQYF
TRBJ2-7 | TRBD2 | once | TRBV5-6 | TGTGCCAGCAGCTTGATCCGACTAGCGGGAGCCAGTCCCTACGAGCAGTACTTC | CASSLIRLAGASPYEQYF
TRBJ2-1 | NA | NA | TRBV11-1 | TGTGCCAGCAGCTTAGTTGTGAATGAGCAGTTCTTC | CASSLVVNEQFF
TRBJ2-1 | TRBD2 | NA | TRBV9 | TGTGCCAGCGACGTTCCGGGACTAGGGAGATACAATGAGCAGTTCTTC | CASDVPGLGRYNEQFF
TRBJ2-7 | NA | NA | TRBV2 | TGTGCCAGCAGTGAAGGGTGGGAGGCTCCCTACGAGCAGTACTTC | CASSEGWEAPYEQYF
TRBJ2-5 | TRBD2 | NA | TRBV28 | TGTGCCAGCAGACCACTAGCGGGAGTTGGGACCCAGTACTTC | CASRPLAGVGTQYF
TRBJ2-7 | NA | NA | TRBV27 | TGTGCCAGCGGGCGGGGGCTCAACGAGCAGTACTTC | CASGRGLNEQYF
TRBJ2-3 | NA | NA | TRBV11-3 | TGTGCCAGCAGCCCAGGTGCCTGGGGATCAGATACGCAGTATTTT | CASSPGAWGSDTQYF
TRBJ2-2 | NA | once | TRBV2 | TGTGCCAGCAGTGAAACGAGGACGAACACCGGGGAGCTGTTTTTT | CASSETRTNTGELFF
TRBJ2-1 | NA | NA | TRBV6-5 | TGTGCCAGCAGTTACGGGAGGTCGGGTGAGCAGTTCTTC | CASSYGRSGEQFF
TRBJ1-2 | TRBD1 | NA | TRBV9 | TGTGCCAGCAGCGGATACAGGGGTCGGAGCTATGGCTACACCTTC | CASSGYRGRSYGYTF
TRBJ1-4 | NA | NA | TRBV21-1 | TGTGCCAGCAGCACGAGGGAAGGGGTCACTAATGAAAAACTGTTTTTT | CASSTREGVTNEKLFF
TRBJ2-7 | NA | NA | TRBV6-1 | TGTGCCAGCAACGACTTGAACTACGAGCAGTACTTC | CASNDLNYEQYF
TRBJ2-1 | TRBD2 | NA | TRBV28 | TGTGCCACCACCGGGACTAGCGCCATGCCCTCCTACAATGAGCAGTTCTTC | CATTGTSAMPSYNEQFF
TRBJ2-7 | TRBD1 | NA | TRBV4-1 | TGCGCCAGCAGCCTGGGACAGGGGGCGGCATACGAGCAGTACTTC | CASSLGQGAAYEQYF
TRBJ1-1 | NA | NA | TRBV27 | TGTGCCAGCAGTTTCGGGACCCCAGGGATAGGGAACACTGAAGCTTTCTTT | CASSFGTPGIGNTEAFF
TRBJ2-1 | NA | NA | TRBV7-9 | TGTGCCAGCAATATTATTGCAGCTTACGATGAGCAGTTCTTC | CASNIIAAYDEQFF
TRBJ2-1 | NA | NA | TRBV28 | TGTGCCAGCAGTTTGGACGGTGCCTACAATGAGCAGTTCTTC | CASSLDGAYNEQFF
TRBJ2-3 | TRBD1 | NA | TRBV27 | TGTGCCAGCAGTCCCTCTAAAACAGGGGACACGCAGTATTTT | CASSPSKTGDTQYF
TRBJ2-1 | TRBD2 | NA | TRBV9 | TGTGCCAGCAGCGTAGACTGGCGGGGGTCCTACAATGAGCAGTTCTTC | CASSVDWRGSYNEQFF
TRBJ1-5 | NA | NA | TRBV6-6 | TGTGCCAGCATCTACAGGGTTGGACAGCCCCAGCATTTT | CASIYRVGQPQHF
TRBJ2-3 | TRBD2 | NA | TRBV13 | TGTGCCAGCAGCCCCCACCGGCTAGCGGGAGCCCCAGATACGCAGTATTTT | CASSPHRLAGAPDTQYF
TRBJ2-7 | TRBD1 | NA | TRBV11-2 | TGTGCCAGCAGCTTATTTCCCCATCTGGGACAGAGCTCCTACGAGCAGTACTTC | CASSLFPHLGQSSYEQYF
TRBJ2-7 | TRBD1 | NA | TRBV5-8 | TGTGCCAGCAGCAGGGACAGGATCAACGAGCAGTACTTC | CASSRDRINEQYF
TRBJ1-5 | NA | NA | TRBV15 | TGTGCCACCAGCAGAGAACGGGGCTACAATCAGCCCCAGCATTTT | CATSRERGYNQPQHF
TRBJ2-5 | NA | NA | TRBV7-9 | TGTGCCAGCAGCTTAGCGCAGGGTATCGGAGAGACCCAGTACTTC | CASSLAQGIGETQYF
TRBJ2-1 | NA | NA | TRBV29-1 | TGCAGCGCCGAGGGGGACAATGAGCAGTTCTTC | CSAEGDNEQFF
TRBJ1-4 | TRBD1 | NA | TRBV28 | TGTGCCAGCAGTTTATGGGACAGGGAATTGGCTGAAAAACTGTTTTTT | CASSLWDRELAEKLFF
TRBJ2-3 | NA | once | TRBV9 | TGTGCCAGCAGCGAGGGACTTCTCACAGATACGCAGTATTTT | CASSEGLLTDTQYF
TRBJ1-3 | TRBD1 | NA | TRBV7-8 | TGTGCCAGCAGCTACGGGACAGTGAGCTCTGGAAACACCATATATTTT | CASSYGTVSSGNTIYF
TRBJ2-1 | TRBD1 | NA | TRBV9 | TGTGCCAGCAGCGTGGGGACAGGGAGGTACAATGAGCAGTTCTTC | CASSVGTGRYNEQFF
TRBJ2-3 | TRBD2 | NA | TRBV14 | TGTGCCAGCAGCCCGGGGGGGTCGGCAGATACGCAGTATTTT | CASSPGGSADTQYF
TRBJ2-4 | TRBD1 | once | TRBV11-2 | TGTGCCAGCAGCCCCGGACAGGTTGGGTCCGGGTACTTC | CASSPGQVGSGYF
TRBJ1-4 | NA | once | TRBV5-6 | TGTGCCAGCAGCTGGAGCCTGATGGAAAAACTGTTTTTT | CASSWSLMEKLFF
TRBJ2-3 | NA | NA | TRBV5-6 | TGTGCCAGCAGCTTGTCGGATACGCAGTATTTT | CASSLSDTQYF
TRBJ2-7 | NA | NA | TRBV13 | TGTGCCAGCAGCTTAGGTGGTTATGTCAGGGTCTACGAGCAGTACTTC | CASSLGGYVRVYEQYF
TRBJ2-1 | NA | NA | TRBV9 | TGTGCCAGCAGCGTAGCCGGGCCTCACTACAATGAGCAGTTCTTC | CASSVAGPHYNEQFF
TRBJ2-1 | TRBD2 | NA | TRBV13 | TGTGCCAGCAGCCCGTGGGGCGGGAGGTTCTCCTCCTACAATGAGCAGTTCTTC | CASSPWGGRFSSYNEQFF
TRBJ2-7 | NA | NA | TRBV7-9 | TGTGCCAGCAGCTTAGGGGGTACCGGGTACGAGCAGTACTTC | CASSLGGTGYEQYF
TRBJ2-5 | NA | NA | TRBV20-1 | TGCAGTGCTAGTAAAGGGACCCAGTACTTC | CSASKGTQYF
TRBJ2-3 | TRBD2 | NA | TRBV9 | TGTGCCAGCAGCGCGGGACTAGCGGGAAATACAGATACGCAGTATTTT | CASSAGLAGNTDTQYF
TRBJ2-1 | TRBD2 | NA | TRBV27 | TGTGCCAGCAGCCAACTACTAGCGGGAGGCTACAATGAGCAGTTCTTC | CASSQLLAGGYNEQFF
TRBJ2-5 | TRBD1 | NA | TRBV14 | TGTGCCAGCAGCCAAGACCCGCCGGGACAGGCATTGTTGGAGACCCAGTACTTC | CASSQDPPGQALLETQYF